This T cell receptor (beta chain) was identified in a study of OX40 agonist ivuxolimab in advanced cancers. Study-wide background: Patient treatment consisted of intravenous ivuxolimab administration every 2 weeks at 0.01 to 10 mg/kg. Checkpoint inhibitors had been given previously to around 38% of patients.

In the case of this clone: The antigen remains unidentified.

Overall study results and limits: Compared with CD4+, CD8+ T cells on average had more expanded clones. Doses of 0.1 to 3.0 mg/kg were accompanied by clonal expansion of CD4+ and CD8+ blood T cells by week 6.

The CDR3 is made up of 11 amino acids. Germline values: CDR1 SQVTM, CDR2 ANQGSEA. V was cut by 5 bases and J by 7 bases, with 9 bases left in between. The protocol was immunoSEQ multiplex PCR, while the TCRdb copy is restricted to in-frame clones and leaves out a portion. Of around 25,000 clones listed, approximately 86% are singletons. This receptor was taken from an adult with an advanced solid tumor such as melanoma, head and neck, liver or kidney cancer. The genes are TRBV29-1 and TRBJ2-1; D is possibly TRBD2 (6 bases). The sample consisted of CD4+ or CD8+ T cells sorted from blood, taken in a trial of the OX40 agonist ivuxolimab. The CDR3 is CSVRLENEQFF. DNA of the CDR3: TGCAGCGTTCGACTAGAGAATGAGCAGTTCTTC.